The 8 T cell receptor beta chains below come from one sample, sequenced in a study of blood T cell repertoires in COVID-19. Assay: immunoSEQ multiplex PCR; the TCRdb copy retains only in-frame clones and omits some. In the table there are 200,000 to 300,000 clones, around 86% of which are singletons. Material for sequencing was PBMCs or T cells enriched from blood (not recorded which). These receptors all come from a woman between 18 and 30 years old who had recovered from COVID-19.

The chain carries TRBV11-2 and TRBJ2-4; TRBD2 agrees at 8 bases. CDR3 length equals 18 residues. Germline assignment: CDR1 SGHAT and CDR2 FQNNGV. The V segment lost 4 bases and the J segment 0 bases; nucleotides outside the gene matches: 11. CDR3 DNA sequence: TGTGCCAGCAGCTCGGGGGGGGGCCGGGTACTAGCCAAAAACATTCAGTACTTC. It yields the protein CASSSGGGRVLAKNIQYF.

The chain has TRBV3-1 (or the pseudogene TRBV3-2) and TRBJ2-3; maybe TRBD2 (5 bases). The germline CDR1 and CDR2 sequences are LGHDT and YNNKEL (reference sequence). The CDR3 is 17 residues long. V was cut by 1 base and J by 2 bases, with 16 bases left in between. CDR3 coding DNA: TGTGCCAGCAGCCAAGGCGGGCGCGCCACCTACACAGATACGCAGTATTTT. It translates to CASSQGGRATYTDTQYF.

The CDR3 loop is CASSLVSLSTDTQYF. CDR3 sequence (DNA): TGTGCCAGCAGCTTAGTGTCCCTGAGCACAGATACGCAGTATTTT. The chain uses TRBV7-2 and TRBJ2-3; no clear D gene. Trimming took 1 base from V and 0 from J, leaving 8 bases between them. CDR1 and CDR2 from the germline V gene are SGHTA and FQGNSA. This CDR3 comprises 15 residues.

V and J are TRBV7-2 and TRBJ2-5, with 15 positions matching TRBD2. The germline gives CDR1 SGHTA, CDR2 FQGNSA. Trimming removed 1 base from V and 3 bases from J; junction bases left unmatched: 3. The CDR3 loop spans 17 amino acids. The CDR3, as DNA: TGTGCCAGCAGCTTAGTAGGACTAGCGGGAGGGAAAGAGACCCAGTACTTC. This encodes CASSLVGLAGGKETQYF.

The chain has TRBV5-1 and TRBJ2-2; D is possibly TRBD2 (7 bases). CDR1 and CDR2 (germline): SGHRS, YFSETQ. The V end was cut by 6 bases, the J end by 2 bases, with 17 bases between. The CDR3 is made up of 16 amino acids. The CDR3 DNA follows: TGCGCCAGCAAGGTTCCGGGGGGCGCAAACACCGGGGAGCTGTTTTTT. As protein: CASKVPGGANTGELFF.

The V and J genes are TRBV5-8 and TRBJ1-1; D gene uncertain. V was shortened by 0 bases and J by 11 bases, with 8 bases between the two germline ends. The CDR3 covers 11 residues. Per germline, CDR1 SGHTS and CDR2 YDEGEE. The CDR3 reads CASSLGLEAFF. For the CDR3, the DNA is TGTGCCAGCAGCTTGGGACTTGAGGCTTTCTTT.

This sequence joins TRBV5-4 and TRBJ1-2, with TRBD1 matching over 9 bases. From germline, CDR1 is SGHNT and CDR2 YYREEE (reference sequence). With 3 bases clipped from V and 1 base from J, the junction kept 1 base outside the gene matches. The CDR3 is 14 amino acids. CDR3 DNA: TGTGCCAGCAGCTCGGGACAGGGTAACTATGGCTACACCTTC. Its translation is CASSSGQGNYGYTF. The whole variable domain, remainder taken from reference TRBV5-4 and TRBJ1-2, is ETGVTQSPTHLIKTRGQQVTLRCSSQSGHNTVSWYQQALGQGPQFIFQYYREEENGRGNFPPRFSGLQFPNYSSELNVNALELDDSALYLCASSSGQGNYGYTFGSGTRLTVV.

This chain joins TRBV29-1 and TRBJ1-4; 9 bases agree with TRBD1. The CDR3 spans 14 residues. Germline V gene sequence: CDR1 SQVTM, CDR2 ANQGSEA. V lost 7 bases and J lost 7; bases outside the gene matches: 10. The CDR3 bases are TGCAGCGCCGGGGGGGGACAGGGAACTGAAAAACTGTTTTTT. Its protein is CSAGGGQGTEKLFF.